This TCR beta chain was captured by sequencing in a study of OX40 agonist ivuxolimab in advanced cancers. At the level of the study: Patients were infused with ivuxolimab every 2 weeks at 0.01 to 10 mg/kg.

Repertoires were generated with immunoSEQ multiplex PCR, while TCRdb's copy carries only in-frame clones and drops some. There are under 95,000 clones in the sample; over 90% occur only once, and 6.2% lies in the top ten. V lost 1 base and J lost 2, with 7 bases in between. Germline V lookup: CDR1 MDHEN, CDR2 SYDVKM. The CDR3 runs to 14 residues. Concerning this clone itself: What it recognizes is unknown.

The study, taken as a whole, reports: Among the nonresponders, some also had low normalized T-cell clonal expansion. At 0.1 to 3.0 mg/kg and by week 6, CD4+ and CD8+ T cells in the blood had expanded clonally.

The sample in question was CD4+ or CD8+ T cells sorted from blood, obtained in a trial of the OX40 agonist ivuxolimab. This TCR came from an adult with an advanced solid tumor such as melanoma, head and neck, liver or kidney cancer. The chain employs TRBV28 and TRBJ2-3; D unclear. CDR3: CASSLYGSTDTQYF. As DNA, the CDR3 is TGTGCCAGCAGTTTATACGGATCCACAGATACGCAGTATTTT. The full variable domain, with the rest looked up from reference TRBV28 and TRBJ2-3, is DVKVTQSSRYLVKRTGEKVFLECVQDMDHENMFWYRQDPGLGLRLIYFSYDVKMKEKGDIPEGYSVSREKKERFSLILESASTNQTSMYLCASSLYGSTDTQYFGPGTRLTVL.